This T cell receptor beta chain was identified in a study of blood T cell repertoires in COVID-19 (dated by TCRdb to about 2020). Regarding the research as a whole: Collaborator samples came from the United States, Italy and Spain and covered acute and convalescent phases of COVID-19. The prospective study material was composed of cDNA or gDNA derived from T cells, B-cell-depleted T cells, or PBMCs. Deeply sampled blood TCRbeta repertoires from subjects exposed to, actively infected with, or recovered from COVID-19 were included in the dataset. The repertoires were made available in a free public database intended to serve as a resource for research on the immune response to SARS-CoV-2. Samples came from the ongoing ImmuneRACE study (first 160 participants) plus 1,254 subjects from 6 global collaborators. Nearly every sample came with metadata listing a de-identified subject ID, COVID-19 status, age in years and sex. Where available, HLA class I and class II types were obtained from metadata supplied by the sample provider rather than from assay-based typing.

Beyond this particular receptor, the publication reports: How much clinical and demographic metadata was included differed by source and by participant, and the metadata was provided uncurated.

TCRbeta CDR3 regions were amplified from genomic DNA using the immunoSEQ Assay, a bias-controlled multiplex PCR. On the study's bioinformatics: The number of nucleated cells in each sample was estimated by amplification of reference gene primers within the assay. To quantify the absolute abundance of each unique TCRbeta CDR3 rearrangement, sequence reads were collapsed and filtered. For each sample, productive Simpson clonality was calculated by taking the square root of Simpson's diversity index across productive rearrangements. TCRdb's version of the immuneACCESS table is confined to in-frame rearrangements and falls short of the full clone set. An unresolved V gene accounts for under half of the shortfall where checked; the remainder is of unknown origin. V and J calls plus clone size are reproduced from that table; the DNA served to infer D and trimming. This sample has fewer than 30,000 clones in its table, and around 86% of those were observed once. Jointly, the top ten make up less than 5.5% of the sample.

V lost 5 bases and J lost 1 base; the stretch between them is 17 bases long. The CDR3 covers 16 residues, taking in both the cysteine and the phenylalanine. Kept here is only the CDR3 DNA, which spans 48 bases and is read in frame from base 1. CDR1 and CDR2 are drawn from the germline V gene: ENHRY, SYGVKD. Collaborating institutions collected whole blood in K2EDTA tubes following their own protocols. Collaborator samples were shipped for TCRbeta analysis as frozen whole blood, isolated PBMCs, or DNA extracted from either sample type. Turning to this clone: Its recognized antigen is unknown. Base-call qualities are not available, and no considerably larger clone is one nucleotide away.

The receptor chain draws on TRBV10-3 and TRBJ2-5; the D gene is perhaps TRBD2, from 5 matching bases. This clonotype was obtained from a man aged 45-60 years with active COVID-19. Sequenced input: peripheral blood. DNA sequence: TGTGCCATCAGTCCCTTAGGCGGGCCAACCCAAGAGACCCAGTACTTC. It is translated as CAISPLGGPTQETQYF.